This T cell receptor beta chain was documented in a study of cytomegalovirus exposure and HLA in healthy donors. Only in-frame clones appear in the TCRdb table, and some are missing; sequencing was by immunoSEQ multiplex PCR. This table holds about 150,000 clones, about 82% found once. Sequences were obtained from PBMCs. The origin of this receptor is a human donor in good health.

CDR3 bases: TGTGCCAGCAGCTTGTTTTCACCAGCGAACACCGGGGAGCTGTTTTTT. It specifies CASSLFSPANTGELFF. The chain employs TRBV5-4 and TRBJ2-2; D is unresolved. The CDR3 consists of 16 residues. The V gene lost 1 base and the J gene lost 0 bases, with 10 bases spanning the gap. The germline V gene encodes CDR1 SGHNT and CDR2 YYREEE (reference sequence).